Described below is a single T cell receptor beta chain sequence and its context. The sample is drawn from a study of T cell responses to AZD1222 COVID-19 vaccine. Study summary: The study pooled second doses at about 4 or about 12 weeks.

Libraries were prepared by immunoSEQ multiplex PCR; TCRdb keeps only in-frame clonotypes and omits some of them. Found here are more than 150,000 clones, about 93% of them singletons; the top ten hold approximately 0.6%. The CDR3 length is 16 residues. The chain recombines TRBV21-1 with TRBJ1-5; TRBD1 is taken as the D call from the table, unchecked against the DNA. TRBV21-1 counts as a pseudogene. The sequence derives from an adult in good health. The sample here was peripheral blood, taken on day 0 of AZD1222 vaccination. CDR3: CASMRPGQGSYQPQHF. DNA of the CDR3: TGTGCCAGCATGCGACCCGGCCAGGGGTCGTATCAGCCCCAGCATTTT.